The T cell receptor beta chain described here comes from a study of T cells in Graves' hyperthyroidism and ophthalmopathy. RNA transcripts served as the template for amplifying TCR beta CDR3 regions. Researchers ran a first-round RT-PCR on the TCR CDR3 using the HTBI primer set. Using its own MiXCR run on the multiplex PCR reads, TCRdb lists one record per CDR3 protein. This table holds a few hundred thousand distinct CDR3 sequences, about a sixth found once. Criteria for exclusion of patients were uncontrolled infection, other autoimmune disease, pregnancy or lactation. This clonotype was seen ten or more times. CDR3 length: 14 amino acids. V gave up 8 bases and J gave up 0 bases; unmatched junction bases: 1.

The rearrangement links TRBV12-3 or TRBV12-4 to TRBJ2-6; 7 nucleotides align to TRBD1. The clonotype comes from a woman aged 25 to 39 with Graves' hyperthyroidism. The sample was blood. The DNA of the CDR3 is TGTGCCAGCCGGGACAGCTCTGGGGCCAACGTCCTGACTTTC. Translating it yields CASRDSSGANVLTF.